A single T cell receptor (beta chain) is shown here with its context. With 1 base removed from V and 3 bases from J, the gap between germline ends came to 12 bases. The CDR3 runs 15 residues. In germline, CDR1 is LGHNT, CDR2 FRNRAP. Assay: immunoSEQ multiplex PCR; the TCRdb copy retains only in-frame clones and omits some. The table shows about 100,000 clones, with just over 90% occurring only once. This entry is derived from a study of T cell changes during pregnancy in multiple sclerosis. The receptor was derived from a female donor with multiple sclerosis, enrolled in a pregnancy study. This chain connects TRBV12-5 to TRBJ2-5; D possibly corresponds to TRBD1 (6 bases). The starting material was peripheral blood, obtained after pregnancy. The CDR3 spells CASGLAYRVEETQYF. CDR3 nucleotides: TGTGCTAGTGGTTTGGCCTACAGGGTTGAAGAGACCCAGTACTTC.